Described below is a single T cell receptor beta chain sequence and its context. Germline lookup yields CDR1 MNHEY and CDR2 SVGEGT. The ends were cut back, 0 bases at V and 3 bases at J, with 12 bases in the middle. The CDR3 is 16 amino acids. Profiling relied on immunoSEQ multiplex PCR, and the TCRdb table lists in-frame clones only, not all of them. The data show roughly 40,000 clones, less than 85% seen once. This sample was taken from a study of control samples from healthy donors and cancer patients. The clonotype comes from a man between 60 and 75 years old in good health. The V call is TRBV6-2 or TRBV6-3, the J call TRBJ1-5; D is perhaps TRBD1 (6 bases). Specimen: blood. DNA of the CDR3: TGTGCCAGCAGTTACTCGAGCAGGGGAAACAATCAGCCCCAGCATTTT. Translation: CASSYSSRGNNQPQHF.